One sample yielded the 31 T cell receptor beta chains listed below, sequenced in a study of blood T cell repertoires in COVID-19. Using immunoSEQ multiplex PCR, the repertoire was profiled, and TCRdb retains in-frame clones only, with some absent. The sample has approximately 70,000 clones, approximately 89% seen once; the top ten hold approximately 4.8%. Sequenced: peripheral blood. Receptors originate from a woman aged 60-70 years with active COVID-19.

The chain is built from TRBV30 and TRBJ2-5; 9 bases agree with TRBD1. With 1 base clipped from V and 0 bases from J, the junction kept 12 bases outside the gene matches. Germline values: CDR1 GTSNPN, CDR2 SVGIG (reference sequence). CDR3 length equals 18 residues. CDR3 sequence (DNA): TGTGCCTGGAGTGATGGACAGGGGAGGGCTGGGTACCAAGAGACCCAGTACTTC. Translation gives CAWSDGQGRAGYQETQYF. Full variable domain (missing parts from reference TRBV30 and TRBJ2-5): SQTIHQWPATLVQPVGSPLSLECTVEGTSNPNLYWYRQAAGRGLQLLFYSVGIGQISSEVPQNLSASRPQDRQFILSSKKLLLSDSGFYLCAWSDGQGRAGYQETQYFGPGTRLLVL.

The chain combines TRBV9 with TRBJ2-5; D is possibly TRBD2 (6 bases). The germline V gene has CDR1 SGDLS and CDR2 YYNGEE. The CDR3 contains 14 residues. Trimming pared 0 bases from V and 5 bases from J, leaving 11 bases between. The CDR3 reads CASSVGRLGETQYF. DNA of the CDR3: TGTGCCAGCAGCGTAGGAAGACTAGGGGAGACCCAGTACTTC.

The chain uses TRBV30 and TRBJ2-2; D is uncertain. CDR1 and CDR2 from the germline V gene are GTSNPN and SVGIG (reference sequence). Trimming pared 2 bases from V and 2 bases from J, leaving 3 bases between. The CDR3 extends over 12 amino acids. Here the CDR3 DNA reads TGTGCCTGGAGTCAAAACACCGGGGAGCTGTTTTTT. Translating gives CAWSQNTGELFF. The full variable domain, in which reference TRBV30 and TRBJ2-2 provide the parts outside the CDR3, is SQTIHQWPATLVQPVGSPLSLECTVEGTSNPNLYWYRQAAGRGLQLLFYSVGIGQISSEVPQNLSASRPQDRQFILSSKKLLLSDSGFYLCAWSQNTGELFFGEGSRLTVL.

The chain recombines TRBV1 with TRBJ1-2; TRBD1 reflects the table's D call only, with no check against the DNA. TRBV1 is deemed a pseudogene. This CDR3 is built from 16 residues. The chain's CDR3 is CTSSQRGGDRPRGYTF. CDR3 nucleotide sequence: TGCACCAGCAGCCAACGTGGGGGGGACAGGCCAAGAGGCTACACCTTC.

The chain links TRBV28 to TRBJ1-1; weak D call: TRBD1 (5 bases). The CDR3 has 13 residues. Germline CDR1 reads MDHEN; CDR2 reads SYDVKM. V dropped 2 bases and J dropped 1 base, with 5 bases sitting between them. The CDR3 DNA reads as TGTGCCAGCAGTTTAACAGGGAACACTGAAGCTTTCTTT. Its protein is CASSLTGNTEAFF.

The genes are TRBV5-1 and TRBJ2-3; tentative D call: TRBD1 (7 bases). CDR3 size: 16 residues. Germline CDR1 is SGHRS and CDR2 is YFSETQ. V dropped 1 base and J dropped 0 bases, with 12 bases sitting between them. The CDR3 coding sequence is TGCGCCAGCAGCTTGCAGGGGGGAGGCAGCACAGATACGCAGTATTTT. Protein: CASSLQGGGSTDTQYF.

V and J are TRBV29-1 and TRBJ1-1, with TRBD1 as a possible D gene (6 bases). Germline-derived CDR1 and CDR2 are SQVTM and ANQGSEA. This CDR3 comprises 14 residues. Trimming pared 8 bases from V and 0 bases from J, leaving 16 bases between. CDR3 loop: CSSKRGAMNTEAFF. CDR3 nucleotides: TGCAGCTCGAAGCGGGGGGCTATGAACACTGAAGCTTTCTTT.

The rearrangement joins TRBV12-3 or TRBV12-4 to TRBJ1-1, with D unresolved. The CDR3 loop spans 13 amino acids. Trimming removed 4 bases at V and 1 base at J, with 7 bases between. The CDR3 is CASSYRENTEAFF. The CDR3 nucleotides are TGTGCCAGCAGTTACCGGGAGAACACTGAAGCTTTCTTT.

A single count supports this clone. The chain links TRBV12-3 or TRBV12-4 to TRBJ1-1, with TRBD1 matching over 8 bases. After removal of 6 bases from V and 3 bases from J, the junction contained 3 bases not matched to a gene. This CDR3 spans 13 amino acids. For the CDR3, the DNA is TGTGCCAGCAGGCAGGGGGCGCACACTGAAGCTTTCTTT. This sequence encodes CASRQGAHTEAFF.

The chain's CDR3 is CASSMSLAGYNEQFF. The CDR3 region has the DNA TGTGCCAGTAGTATGTCGCTAGCGGGGTACAATGAGCAGTTCTTC. The gene calls are TRBV19 and TRBJ2-1; TRBD2 matches 9 bases. Trimming at V came to 3 bases and at J to 4 bases, leaving 4 bases not matched to a gene. CDR3 length equals 15 residues. Germline CDR1 is LNHDA and CDR2 is SQIVND (reference sequence).

This chain joins TRBV5-1 and TRBJ1-4; the match to TRBD1 covers 11 bases. This CDR3 has 14 amino acids. Looked up from germline, CDR1 is SGHRS and CDR2 is YFSETQ. Unmatched junction bases numbered 0, after V lost 4 bases and J lost 4 bases. The CDR3 DNA reads TGCGCCAGCAGCGGGACAGGGGGTAATGAAAAACTGTTTTTT. Translation: CASSGTGGNEKLFF.

The chain links TRBV4-1 to TRBJ2-1; 9 bases line up with TRBD2. Germline V CDR1 and CDR2: MGHRA, YSYEKL. V lost 1 base, J lost 5 bases, and 6 bases stayed unmatched. This CDR3 spans 16 amino acids. The CDR3 DNA reads as TGCGCCAGCAGCCAAGGGTTAGCGGGAGTCGACAATGAGCAGTTCTTC. It specifies CASSQGLAGVDNEQFF.

This clone was counted a single time. The rearrangement joins TRBV30 to TRBJ1-6; no clear D gene. Germline lookup yields CDR1 GTSNPN and CDR2 SVGIG (reference sequence). V lost 1 base, J lost 10 bases, and 5 bases lay in between. This CDR3 region has 11 residues. The CDR3 nucleotides are TGTGCCTGGAGTGCACTCTCACCCCTCCACTTT. Its translation is CAWSALSPLHF.

In its sample, this clone was seen once. This CDR3 is CASSLARTGGGSTEAFF. CDR3 coding DNA: TGTGCCAGCAGCTTAGCGCGGACAGGGGGAGGGTCGACTGAAGCTTTCTTT. The chain couples TRBV7-2 to TRBJ1-1, with 10 bases that match TRBD1. After removal of 0 bases from V and 5 bases from J, the junction contained 9 bases not matched to a gene. CDR1 and CDR2 from the germline V gene are SGHTA and FQGNSA. The CDR3 loop spans 17 amino acids.

The chain carries TRBV12-3 or TRBV12-4 and TRBJ1-6, with D uncertain. CDR3 length equals 13 residues. Trimming shortened V by 5 bases and J by 9 bases, and 11 bases separated the two germline ends. Here the CDR3 reads CASSQSPGSPLHF. DNA of the CDR3: TGTGCCAGCAGTCAGTCCCCAGGTTCACCCCTCCACTTT.

The rearrangement links TRBV7-9 to TRBJ2-7; 10 positions match TRBD1. Germline values: CDR1 SEHNR, CDR2 FQNEAQ (reference sequence). This CDR3 is built from 17 residues. V was pared by 5 bases and J by 3 bases, with 13 bases of the junction left unmatched. Here the CDR3 reads CASSPMPGTGDSYEQYF. Here the CDR3 DNA reads TGTGCCAGCAGCCCCATGCCCGGGACAGGGGATAGCTACGAGCAGTACTTC.

The chain couples TRBV6-6 to TRBJ1-1; D call uncertain. The V end lost 7 bases, the J end lost 4 bases, and 13 bases lay between the germline ends. Germline values: CDR1 MNHNY, CDR2 SVGAGI (reference sequence). The CDR3 runs 13 residues. The CDR3 spells CASIEGGGTEAFF. The CDR3 DNA reads as TGTGCCAGCATCGAGGGCGGTGGCACTGAAGCTTTCTTT.

The rearrangement uses TRBV5-1 and TRBJ1-6; D remains ambiguous. The CDR3 runs 13 residues. V was cut by 5 bases and J by 5 bases, with 8 bases left in between. Germline V gives CDR1 SGHRS, CDR2 YFSETQ. DNA of the CDR3: TGCGCCAGCAGAAACAGCAATAATTCACCCCTCCACTTT. Translated: CASRNSNNSPLHF.

The chain carries TRBV5-1 and TRBJ2-3; TRBD2 might be the D (5 bases). V was cut by 4 bases and J by 2 bases, with 14 bases left in between. Looked up from germline, CDR1 is SGHRS and CDR2 is YFSETQ. The CDR3 contains 15 residues. The DNA for the CDR3 is TGCGCCAGCAGCAATATAGCGACACACACAGATACGCAGTATTTT. Translation gives CASSNIATHTDTQYF.

The chain is built from TRBV3-1 (or the pseudogene TRBV3-2) and TRBJ1-3; D perhaps matches TRBD1 (5 bases). The V gene lost 5 bases and the J gene lost 9 bases, with 17 bases spanning the gap. CDR3 length: 14 residues. Germline CDR1 is LGHDT and CDR2 is YNNKEL (reference sequence). The CDR3 here is CASSSGAAGGTIYF. The CDR3 nucleotides are TGTGCCAGCAGCTCTGGGGCGGCGGGAGGCACCATATATTTT.

J is TRBJ2-7 and V is TRBV20-1; D may be TRBD2 (5 bases). The CDR3 sequence is 10 residues long. V was shortened by 6 bases and J by 7 bases, with 10 bases between the two germline ends. Germline V gene data show CDR1 as DFQATT and CDR2 as SNEGSKA (reference sequence). The CDR3 nucleotides read TGCAGTGCCGGGAAGGCGGAGCAGTACTTC. Protein product: CSAGKAEQYF.

This clone was seen a handful of times. V is TRBV5-1 and J is TRBJ1-3; tentative D call: TRBD1 (5 bases). This CDR3 is built from 16 residues. Trimming pared 4 bases from V and 2 bases from J, leaving 16 bases between. CDR1 is SGHRS, CDR2 YFSETQ, per germline. Here the CDR3 DNA reads TGCGCCAGCAGCCTCATCACGGGGGTTGCTGGAAACACCATATATTTT. Protein sequence: CASSLITGVAGNTIYF. The full variable domain, completed using reference TRBV5-1 and TRBJ1-3, is KAGVTQTPRYLIKTRGQQVTLSCSPISGHRSVSWYQQTPGQGLQFLFEYFSETQRNKGNFPGRFSGRQFSNSRSEMNVSTLELGDSALYLCASSLITGVAGNTIYFGEGSWLTVV.

The chain couples TRBV10-3 to TRBJ1-5; D is undetermined. The germline V and J ends were trimmed by 6 bases and 3 bases, with 9 bases remaining between them. Germline CDR1 and CDR2: ENHRY and SYGVKD. The CDR3 sequence is 13 residues long. In nucleotides, the CDR3 is TGTGCCATCAGCCGAGAGTACAATCAGCCCCAGCATTTT. Its translation: CAISREYNQPQHF.

V is TRBV14 and J is TRBJ2-5; TRBD2 aligns across 7 bases. Per the germline V gene, CDR1 is SGHDN and CDR2 is FVKESK. CDR3 length equals 18 residues. Trimming cost V 0 bases and J 5 bases; bases outside gene matches: 15. The CDR3 coding sequence is TGTGCCAGCAGCCAAGACTCAGCGGGACGCCGCCCCGGGGAGACCCAGTACTTC. This sequence encodes CASSQDSAGRRPGETQYF.

J is TRBJ2-3 and V is TRBV5-1; 9 bases are a match to TRBD2. CDR1 and CDR2 (germline): SGHRS, YFSETQ. This CDR3 has 15 residues. V was pared by 7 bases and J by 4 bases, with 10 bases of the junction left unmatched. In nucleotides, the CDR3 is TGCGCCAGCCTCTATAGCGGGAGCCAGTCAGATACGCAGTATTTT. It is translated as CASLYSGSQSDTQYF.

The rearrangement links TRBV7-9 to TRBJ2-7; D uncertain. Germline assignment: CDR1 SEHNR and CDR2 FQNEAQ (reference sequence). The CDR3 contains 11 residues. V was cut by 5 bases and J by 4 bases, with 6 bases left in between. CDR3 residues: CASSPRYEQYF. The CDR3 DNA reads TGTGCCAGCAGCCCCCGGTACGAGCAGTACTTC.

The CDR3 bases are TGTGCCAGCACCCTGAGCACCATCCAAGAGACCCAGTACTTC. Translating it yields CASTLSTIQETQYF. The V call is TRBV28, the J call TRBJ2-5; unclear D gene. The CDR3 loop spans 14 amino acids. The ends were cut back, 7 bases at V and 1 base at J, with 13 bases in the middle. Germline V gene data show CDR1 as MDHEN and CDR2 as SYDVKM. The variable domain in full, completed from reference TRBV28 and TRBJ2-5, reads DVKVTQSSRYLVKRTGEKVFLECVQDMDHENMFWYRQDPGLGLRLIYFSYDVKMKEKGDIPEGYSVSREKKERFSLILESASTNQTSMYLCASTLSTIQETQYFGPGTRLLVL.

The gene calls are TRBV5-4 and TRBJ1-2, with D unclear. The CDR3 sequence is 13 residues long. Germline CDR1 reads SGHNT; CDR2 reads YYREEE (reference sequence). Trimming left V 0 bases short and J 4 bases short, with 7 bases between. The CDR3 here is CASSLAQSYGYTF. The CDR3 DNA follows: TGTGCCAGCAGCTTGGCCCAGTCCTATGGCTACACCTTC.

This CDR3 reads CASSKRGGNTEAFF. Written as DNA, the CDR3 is TGTGCCAGCTCGAAACGGGGGGGGAACACTGAAGCTTTCTTT. This chain connects TRBV6-5 to TRBJ1-1, with a tentative D call TRBD1 (5 bases). The CDR3 is made up of 14 amino acids. CDR1 MNHEY and CDR2 SVGAGI come from the germline V gene. Trimming removed 8 bases from V and 1 base from J, with 14 bases in between.

This clone has a single count. The rearrangement joins TRBV4-1 to TRBJ1-1; a possible D gene is TRBD1 (5 bases). Germline V CDR1 and CDR2: MGHRA, YSYEKL. The CDR3 has 17 amino acids. V dropped 2 bases and J dropped 1 base, with 17 bases sitting between them. CDR3 sequence reads: CASSQTPSRVRNTEAFF. CDR3 nucleotides: TGCGCCAGCAGCCAAACTCCGTCCAGGGTTCGGAACACTGAAGCTTTCTTT.

CDR3: CSVRSTSTDTQYF. The CDR3, as DNA: TGCAGCGTTCGAAGCACTAGCACAGATACGCAGTATTTT. This chain connects TRBV29-1 to TRBJ2-3; D gene uncertain. The CDR3 runs to 13 residues. Trimming took off 5 bases at V and 0 bases at J, with 9 bases between the two ends. The germline V gene encodes CDR1 SQVTM and CDR2 ANQGSEA.